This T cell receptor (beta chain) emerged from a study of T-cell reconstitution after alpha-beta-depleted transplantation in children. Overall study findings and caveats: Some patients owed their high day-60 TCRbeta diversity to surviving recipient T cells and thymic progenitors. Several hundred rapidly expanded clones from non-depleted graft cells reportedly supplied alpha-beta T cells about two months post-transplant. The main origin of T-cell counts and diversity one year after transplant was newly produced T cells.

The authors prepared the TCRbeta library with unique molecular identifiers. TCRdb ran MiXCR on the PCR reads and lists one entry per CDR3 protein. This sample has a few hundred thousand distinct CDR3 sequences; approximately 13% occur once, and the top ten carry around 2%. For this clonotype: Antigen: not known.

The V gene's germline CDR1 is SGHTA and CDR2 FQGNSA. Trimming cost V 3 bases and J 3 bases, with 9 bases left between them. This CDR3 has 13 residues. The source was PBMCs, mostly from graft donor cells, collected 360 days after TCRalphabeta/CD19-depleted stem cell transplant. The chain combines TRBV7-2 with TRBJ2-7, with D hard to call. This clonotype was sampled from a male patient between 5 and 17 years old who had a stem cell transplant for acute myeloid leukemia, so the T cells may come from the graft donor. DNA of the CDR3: TGTGCCAGCAGCTTCCTCGCCCTCTACGAGCAGTACTTC. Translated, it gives CASSFLALYEQYF.